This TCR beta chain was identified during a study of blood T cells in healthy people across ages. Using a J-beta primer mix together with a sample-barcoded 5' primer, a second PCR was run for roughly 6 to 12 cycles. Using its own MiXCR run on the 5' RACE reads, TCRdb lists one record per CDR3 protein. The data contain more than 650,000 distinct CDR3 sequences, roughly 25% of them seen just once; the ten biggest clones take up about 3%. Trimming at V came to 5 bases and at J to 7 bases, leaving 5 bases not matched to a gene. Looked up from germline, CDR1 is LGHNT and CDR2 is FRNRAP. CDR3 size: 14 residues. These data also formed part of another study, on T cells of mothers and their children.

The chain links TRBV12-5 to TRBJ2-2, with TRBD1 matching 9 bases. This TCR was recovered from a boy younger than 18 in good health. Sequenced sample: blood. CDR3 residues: CASGPQGAGGELFF. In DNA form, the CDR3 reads TGTGCTAGTGGTCCACAGGGGGCCGGCGGGGAGCTGTTTTTT.